The source of this TCR beta chain is a study of blood T cell repertoires in COVID-19. Study details: From the United States, Italy and Spain came samples of acute and convalescent COVID-19. PBMCs, B-cell-depleted T cells, or T cells provided the cDNA or gDNA that made up the material.

Study processing details: Amplifying reference gene primers gave estimates of nucleated cell counts. Measured with immunoSEQ multiplex PCR; TCRdb has only the in-frame clones, and not every one. That table is the source of V, J and clone size, and D and trimming were worked out from the DNA. The sample lists roughly 380,000 clones, around 90% occurring once. Patients of the Seattle cohort, enrolled during active infection, were followed longitudinally. The germline CDR1 and CDR2 sequences are SEHNR and FQNEAQ (reference sequence). This CDR3 contains 13 residues. The V gene lost 0 bases and the J gene lost 4 bases, with 7 bases spanning the gap.

This TCR derives from a woman aged 55-70 years with COVID-19, enrolled during active disease. This chain links TRBV7-9 with TRBJ2-7, with D possibly matching TRBD2 (5 bases). The sequenced sample consisted of peripheral blood. The CDR3 nucleotides are TGTGCCAGCAGCTTAGCCGGGGTTTACGAGCAGTACTTC. Its translation: CASSLAGVYEQYF.